These 3 T cell receptor beta chains came from one sample sequenced in a study of metastatic and nonmetastatic thyroid tumors. TCRdb used MiXCR to call clones anew from the PCR reads. The data contain around 42,000 clones, about an eighth of them singletons. All patients reached thyroid surgery having received no treatment beforehand. Sequenced material: blood. These receptors originate from a male donor with papillary thyroid cancer or a benign thyroid nodule (not recorded which). Some clones in this sample may be carry-over from other donors' samples.

This clone was counted many times. This CDR3 reads CASSLRGTQETQYF. The CDR3 DNA reads as TGTGCCAGCAGCTTACGAGGCACACAAGAGACCCAGTACTTC. The chain carries TRBV7-9 and TRBJ2-5; D not certain. V was clipped by 2 bases and J by 2 bases, with 9 bases between them. The CDR3 length is 14 residues. Germline CDR1 SEHNR, CDR2 FQNEAQ (reference sequence).

There are many counts of this clone. This chain connects TRBV11-2 to TRBJ2-3; the D gene is possibly TRBD1 (5 bases). Germline loops: CDR1 SGHAT, CDR2 FQNNGV. The CDR3 totals 15 residues. Trimming pared 0 bases from V and 5 bases from J, leaving 12 bases between. The CDR3 region has the DNA TGTGCCAGCAGCTTAGACTGGCAGGGTGGAGATACGCAGTATTTT. Amino acids: CASSLDWQGGDTQYF.

This clone was observed many times. V usage is TRBV7-9 and J usage is TRBJ2-1; 10 bases are a match to TRBD2. Germline-derived CDR1 and CDR2 are SEHNR and FQNEAQ (reference sequence). The CDR3 covers 15 residues. V dropped 1 base and J dropped 8; count of bases not matched to a gene: 5. CDR3 in amino acids: CASSLGLAGSYEQFF. CDR3 DNA sequence: TGTGCCAGCAGCTTAGGACTAGCGGGTTCGTATGAGCAGTTCTTC.